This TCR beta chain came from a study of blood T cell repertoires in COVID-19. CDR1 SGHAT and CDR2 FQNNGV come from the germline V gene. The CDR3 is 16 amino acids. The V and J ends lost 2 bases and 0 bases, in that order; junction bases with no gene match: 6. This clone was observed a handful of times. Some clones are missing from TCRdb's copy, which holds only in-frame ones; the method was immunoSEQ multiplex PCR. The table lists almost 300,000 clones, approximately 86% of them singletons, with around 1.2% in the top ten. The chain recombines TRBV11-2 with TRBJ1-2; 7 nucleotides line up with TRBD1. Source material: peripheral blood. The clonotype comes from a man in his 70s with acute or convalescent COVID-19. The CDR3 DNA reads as TGTGCCAGCAGCTTAACAGGGGTGGATACTAACTATGGCTACACCTTC. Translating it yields CASSLTGVDTNYGYTF.